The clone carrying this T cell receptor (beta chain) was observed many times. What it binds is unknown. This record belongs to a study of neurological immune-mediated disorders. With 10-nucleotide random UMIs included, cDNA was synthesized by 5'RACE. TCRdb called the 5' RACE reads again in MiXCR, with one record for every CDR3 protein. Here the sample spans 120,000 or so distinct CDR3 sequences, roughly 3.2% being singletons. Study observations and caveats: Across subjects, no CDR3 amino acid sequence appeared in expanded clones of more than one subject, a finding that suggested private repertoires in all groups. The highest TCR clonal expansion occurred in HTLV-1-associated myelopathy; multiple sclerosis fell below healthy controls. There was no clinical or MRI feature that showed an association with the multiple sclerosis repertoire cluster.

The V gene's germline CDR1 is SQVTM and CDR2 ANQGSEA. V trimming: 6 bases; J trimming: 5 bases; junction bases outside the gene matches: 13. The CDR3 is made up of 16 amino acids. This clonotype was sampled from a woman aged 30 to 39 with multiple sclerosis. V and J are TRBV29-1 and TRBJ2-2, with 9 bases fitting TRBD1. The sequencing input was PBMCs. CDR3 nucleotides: TGCAGCGTACCCTCCGGGACAGGGTCTCTGACCGGGGAGCTGTTTTTT. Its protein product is CSVPSGTGSLTGELFF.